Below, 25 T cell receptor beta chains from the same sample are listed, as sequenced in a study of PD-L1 blockade in urothelial cancer. Data came from immunoSEQ multiplex PCR; TCRdb stores just in-frame clones and leaves some out. This repertoire shows 35,000 to 40,000 clones, around 33% found once; its top ten account for around 9.3%. The sample consisted of tumor tissue, taken before atezolizumab (anti-PD-L1) treatment. The receptors here all came from a man in his sixties with urothelial cancer.

This clone was seen a handful of times. The genes are TRBV19 and TRBJ1-1; no clear D gene. This CDR3 has 14 amino acids. The germline V gene encodes CDR1 LNHDA and CDR2 SQIVND (reference sequence). The V end was cut by 7 bases, the J end by 1 base, with 13 bases between. The CDR3 here is CASNRGEGNTEAFF. The CDR3 nucleotides read TGTGCCAGTAACCGGGGAGAAGGGAACACTGAAGCTTTCTTT.

This rearrangement joins TRBV18 to TRBJ1-1; maybe TRBD1 (5 bases). This CDR3 region has 17 residues. Trimming pared 0 bases from V and 0 bases from J, leaving 14 bases between. CDR1 is KGHSH, CDR2 LQKENI, per germline. The CDR3: CASSPPGSRDLNTEAFF. CDR3 DNA sequence: TGTGCCAGCTCACCACCGGGGTCCAGGGACCTGAACACTGAAGCTTTCTTT.

CDR3 bases: TGTGCCAGCAAAACAATGACAGGGGGAGACTCCAATTCACCCCTCCACTTT. Residues: CASKTMTGGDSNSPLHF. The rearrangement links TRBV6-8 to TRBJ1-6, with TRBD1 matching over 9 bases. The CDR3 is 17 amino acids. Germline V gene sequence: CDR1 MNHGY, CDR2 SAAAGT. V lost 7 bases to trimming and J lost 7 bases; unmatched junction nucleotides: 14.

The chain employs TRBV6-8 and TRBJ2-7; D might be TRBD2 (5 bases). The germline V and J ends were trimmed by 10 bases and 3 bases, with 16 bases remaining between them. This CDR3 is 13 amino acids long. CDR1 and CDR2 (germline): MNHGY, SAAAGT. As DNA, the CDR3 is TGTGCCACTCAGCGGATGGCCGGCTACGAGCAGTACTTC. Protein sequence: CATQRMAGYEQYF.

A few counts support this clone. The genes are TRBV12-5 and TRBJ2-1; 9 positions agree with TRBD1. This CDR3 has 13 amino acids. CDR1 LGHNT and CDR2 FRNRAP come from the germline V gene. In DNA form, the CDR3 reads TGTGCCAGCGGGACGACAGGGGGAGGTGAGCAGTTCTTC. Translated: CASGTTGGGEQFF.

This clone was found many times. J is TRBJ2-3 and V is TRBV10-3; D is perhaps TRBD2 (7 bases). V lost 0 bases and J 3 bases, leaving 16 bases between the germline ends. Germline assignment: CDR1 ENHRY and CDR2 SYGVKD. CDR3 size: 17 residues. CDR3 bases: TGTGCCATCAGTGAGTCGGGGGCTAGCGGATCAACAGATACGCAGTATTTT. Amino acid sequence: CAISESGASGSTDTQYF.

About this clone itself: At one end the junction does not follow the germline gene, possibly because of a read error. This chain joins TRBV18 and TRBJ1-1, with a tentative D call TRBD1 (5 bases). CDR1 is KGHSH, CDR2 LQKENI, per germline. The CDR3 is 15 amino acids. This chain's CDR3 is CASTPLSGGKTEAFF. Here the CDR3 DNA reads TGTGCCAGCACACCACTCTCGGGGGGAAAAACTGAAGCTTTCTTT.

This clone was found a few times. V is TRBV9 and J is TRBJ1-3, with D maybe TRBD1 (6 bases). The CDR3 is made up of 16 amino acids. V gave up 0 bases and J gave up 2 bases, with 12 bases separating them. Germline lookup yields CDR1 SGDLS and CDR2 YYNGEE. CDR3 loop: CASSVGEGGTGNTIYF. The CDR3 DNA reads as TGTGCCAGCAGCGTAGGGGAAGGGGGGACTGGAAACACCATATATTTT.

The chain uses TRBV19 and TRBJ2-5; no firm D call. In germline, CDR1 is LNHDA, CDR2 SQIVND (reference sequence). The CDR3 is made up of 11 amino acids. Trimming stripped 6 bases from V and 4 bases from J, with 6 bases between. CDR3 sequence: CASRAAETQYF. For the CDR3, the DNA is TGTGCCAGTAGAGCAGCAGAGACCCAGTACTTC. The whole variable domain, remainder taken from reference TRBV19 and TRBJ2-5, is DGGITQSPKYLFRKEGQNVTLSCEQNLNHDAMYWYRQDPGQGLRLIYYSQIVNDFQKGDIAEGYSVSREKKESFPLTVTSAQKNPTAFYLCASRAAETQYFGPGTRLLVL.

There are a few counts of this clone. The V call is TRBV22-1, the J call TRBJ1-1. TRBV22-1 corresponds to a pseudogene. This CDR3 contains 15 residues. The CDR3 reads CASSRSTGRGTEAFF. CDR3 in DNA: TGTGCCAGCAGTCGATCGACAGGGAGGGGGACTGAAGCTTTCTTT.

The chain links TRBV19 to TRBJ2-3; a possible D gene is TRBD2 (6 bases). Trimming removed 3 bases at V and 2 bases at J, with 12 bases between. Germline V gene data show CDR1 as LNHDA and CDR2 as SQIVND (reference sequence). The CDR3 is made up of 15 amino acids. CDR3 DNA sequence: TGTGCCAGTAGTATCTTGGGGGGTATCACAGATACGCAGTATTTT. Translating gives CASSILGGITDTQYF.

This rearrangement joins TRBV19 to TRBJ1-1, with TRBD1 matching over 7 bases. The V segment lost 6 bases and the J segment 3 bases; nucleotides outside the gene matches: 7. The CDR3 sequence is 14 residues long. Per germline, CDR1 LNHDA and CDR2 SQIVND (reference sequence). The CDR3 reads CASSPKGAYTEAFF. The CDR3 DNA reads as TGTGCCAGTAGCCCTAAGGGGGCGTACACTGAAGCTTTCTTT.

This chain uses TRBV18 with TRBJ2-7; 8 nucleotides match TRBD1. The V and J ends lost 8 bases and 1 base, in that order; junction bases with no gene match: 1. The germline V gene has CDR1 KGHSH and CDR2 LQKENI. The CDR3 is made up of 12 amino acids. The CDR3 reads CASGQGSYEQYF. In DNA form, the CDR3 reads TGTGCCAGCGGACAGGGTTCCTACGAGCAGTACTTC.

The V call is TRBV19, the J call TRBJ1-1; the D is unclear. Germline V gene data show CDR1 as LNHDA and CDR2 as SQIVND (reference sequence). The CDR3 has 16 residues. Trimming removed 3 bases from V and 1 base from J, with 15 bases in between. The CDR3 is CASSIRTGGPNTEAFF. The CDR3 nucleotides are TGTGCCAGTAGTATTCGTACGGGAGGGCCGAACACTGAAGCTTTCTTT.

This chain joins TRBV4-1 and TRBJ2-3, with D possibly being TRBD1 (5 bases). This CDR3 has 14 amino acids. The germline gives CDR1 MGHRA, CDR2 YSYEKL. The V end lost 0 bases, the J end lost 4 bases, and 8 bases lay between the germline ends. The CDR3 coding sequence is TGCGCCAGCAGCCAAGATGGGGCCCCAGATACGCAGTATTTT. This sequence encodes CASSQDGAPDTQYF.

V and J are TRBV5-1 and TRBJ1-2; D not resolved. The CDR3 spans 14 residues. Trimming stripped 0 bases from V and 4 bases from J, with 10 bases between. Germline values: CDR1 SGHRS, CDR2 YFSETQ. CDR3 loop: CASSLEYSSYGYTF. Here the CDR3 DNA reads TGCGCCAGCAGCTTGGAGTACAGTTCCTATGGCTACACCTTC.

This clone was counted between two and nine times. The V call is TRBV12-5, the J call TRBJ1-1; no definite D call. CDR1 is LGHNT, CDR2 FRNRAP, per germline. This CDR3 comprises 13 residues. The CDR3, as DNA: TGTGCCAGTAGTTTAGTTGGGGACACTGAAGCTTTCTTT. Encoded protein: CASSLVGDTEAFF.

This clone has at least ten counts. This chain joins TRBV6-8 and TRBJ2-1, with 8 nucleotides matching TRBD1. The CDR3 has 15 residues. Germline-derived CDR1 and CDR2 are MNHGY and SAAAGT. V gave up 7 bases and J gave up 5 bases; unmatched junction bases: 10. CDR3 in amino acids: CASNLGGTGDNEQFF. CDR3 coding DNA: TGTGCCAGCAACCTAGGGGGGACAGGTGACAATGAGCAGTTCTTC.

The chain links TRBV7-5 to TRBJ2-3; the tabulated D call, TRBD1, remains unverified against the DNA. TRBV7-5 represents a pseudogene. This CDR3 comprises 15 residues. Here the CDR3 DNA reads TGTGCCAGCAGCCTGGGACAGGGGTGGGCAGATACGCAGTATTTT. Amino acids: CASSLGQGWADTQYF.

This clone was recorded at least ten times. The rearrangement joins TRBV11-3 to TRBJ1-2, with a tentative D call TRBD1 (6 bases). Germline CDR1 SGHNT, CDR2 YENEEA. The CDR3 runs 15 residues. V was clipped by 3 bases and J by 2 bases, with 13 bases between them. The CDR3 DNA reads as TGTGCCAGCAGCTTGGGGGCAGGGAGCAACTATGGCTACACCTTC. Its protein is CASSLGAGSNYGYTF.

This clone was seen a handful of times. The V and J genes are TRBV6-8 and TRBJ1-5; maybe TRBD1 (5 bases). The germline gives CDR1 MNHGY, CDR2 SAAAGT. The CDR3 is 17 residues long. V was cut by 6 bases and J by 0 bases, with 18 bases left in between. CDR3 sequence: CASSLQGQEYSNQPQHF. The CDR3 region has the DNA TGTGCCAGCAGCCTTCAGGGTCAGGAGTATAGCAATCAGCCCCAGCATTTT.

This clone occurred a few times. The CDR3 bases are TGTGCCAGCAGCTTAGACCCCATGACAGGGGCCACCGGGGAGCTGTTTTTT. This gives the protein CASSLDPMTGATGELFF. The chain joins TRBV11-3 to TRBJ2-2, with 8 bases aligning to TRBD1. Germline CDR1 SGHNT, CDR2 YENEEA. This CDR3 region has 17 residues. V shed 0 bases and J 4 bases; nucleotides not matched to a gene: 7.

Ten or more counts support this clone. The J gene is TRBJ2-1, the V gene TRBV11-3, with 12 positions matching TRBD2. Germline V CDR1 and CDR2: SGHNT, YENEEA. The CDR3 length is 18 residues. With V trimmed by 1 base and J by 3 bases, 7 bases remained unmatched. The DNA of the CDR3 is TGTGCCAGCAGCTTAGTGATCGCTAGCGGGAGGGACTACAATGAGCAGTTCTTC. It encodes CASSLVIASGRDYNEQFF.

This clone was counted a few times. The chain uses TRBV9 and TRBJ2-7; 7 nucleotides agree with TRBD1. V lost 4 bases to trimming and J lost 4 bases; unmatched junction nucleotides: 8. The germline CDR1 and CDR2 sequences are SGDLS and YYNGEE. This CDR3 spans 14 amino acids. The CDR3 DNA follows: TGTGCCAGCAGCCCAGGGGGTTTTTGGTACGAGCAGTACTTC. This encodes CASSPGGFWYEQYF. Full variable domain (outside the CDR3, taken from reference TRBV9 and TRBJ2-7): DSGVTQTPKHLITATGQRVTLRCSPRSGDLSVYWYQQSLDQGLQFLIQYYNGEERAKGNILERFSAQQFPDLHSELNLSSLELGDSALYFCASSPGGFWYEQYFGPGTRLTVT.

The chain carries TRBV11-3 and TRBJ2-4; D is possibly TRBD2 (5 bases). The V gene lost 2 bases and the J gene lost 7 bases, with 18 bases spanning the gap. This CDR3 comprises 16 residues. Germline CDR1 SGHNT, CDR2 YENEEA. CDR3 nucleotides: TGTGCCAGCAGCTTATCAATAACAGAGCGGAGCAACATTCAGTACTTC. It codes for CASSLSITERSNIQYF.